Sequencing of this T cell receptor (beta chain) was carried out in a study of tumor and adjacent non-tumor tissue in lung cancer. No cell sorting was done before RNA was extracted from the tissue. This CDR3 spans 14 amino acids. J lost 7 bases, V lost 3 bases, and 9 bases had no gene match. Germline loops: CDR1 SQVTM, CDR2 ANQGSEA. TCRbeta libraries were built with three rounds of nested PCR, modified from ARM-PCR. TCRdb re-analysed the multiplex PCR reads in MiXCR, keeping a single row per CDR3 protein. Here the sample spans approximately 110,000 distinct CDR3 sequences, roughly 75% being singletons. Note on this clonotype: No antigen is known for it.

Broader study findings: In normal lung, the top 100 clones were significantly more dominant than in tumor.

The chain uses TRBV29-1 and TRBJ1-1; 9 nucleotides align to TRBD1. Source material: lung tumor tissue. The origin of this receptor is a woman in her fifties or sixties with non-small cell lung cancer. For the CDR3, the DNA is TGCAGCGTTGAGCCCGACGGGACAGGGTTTGAAGCTTTCTTT. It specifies CSVEPDGTGFEAFF.